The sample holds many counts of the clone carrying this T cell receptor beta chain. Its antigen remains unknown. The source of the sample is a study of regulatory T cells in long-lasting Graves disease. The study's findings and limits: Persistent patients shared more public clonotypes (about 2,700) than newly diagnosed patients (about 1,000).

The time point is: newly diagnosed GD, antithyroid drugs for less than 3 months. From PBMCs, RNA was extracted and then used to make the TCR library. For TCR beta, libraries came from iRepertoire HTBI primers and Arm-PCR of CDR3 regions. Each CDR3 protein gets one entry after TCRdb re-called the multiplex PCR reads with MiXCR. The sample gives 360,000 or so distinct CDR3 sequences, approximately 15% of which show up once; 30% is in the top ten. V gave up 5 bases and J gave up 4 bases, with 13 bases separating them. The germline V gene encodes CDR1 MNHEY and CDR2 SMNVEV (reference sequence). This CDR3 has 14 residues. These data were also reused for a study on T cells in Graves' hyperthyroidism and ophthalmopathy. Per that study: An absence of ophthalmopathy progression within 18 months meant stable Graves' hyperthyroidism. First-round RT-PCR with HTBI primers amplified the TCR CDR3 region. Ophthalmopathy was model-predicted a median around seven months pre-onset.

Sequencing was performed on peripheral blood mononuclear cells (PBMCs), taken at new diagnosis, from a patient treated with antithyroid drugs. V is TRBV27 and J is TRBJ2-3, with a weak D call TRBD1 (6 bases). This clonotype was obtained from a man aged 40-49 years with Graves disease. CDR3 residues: CASSPQGRADTQYF. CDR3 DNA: TGTGCCAGCAGTCCCCAGGGGCGTGCAGATACGCAGTATTTT.